This paragraph reports one TCR beta chain. The count of this clone is one. The target of this receptor is not known. Base qualities were left out, and no much larger clone turns up one base away. The data belong to a study of cytomegalovirus exposure and HLA in healthy donors (TCRdb year 2017). With regard to the full study: An earlier analysis of approximately 550 of the donors reported approximately 270 Gb of sequence data and approximately 110 million unique TCR beta sequences from approximately 180 million T cells. In an earlier analysis of roughly 540 of the donors, high-throughput TCR beta sequencing was used to judge whether each TCR beta V gene segment behaved as functional or pseudogenic. To study patterns of TCR occurrence, a later analysis re-analyzed previously published TCR beta repertoires from 550 to 800 donors and added high-resolution HLA genotyping. The study combined high-throughput TCR immunosequencing, statistical association of individual TCRs with disease status, and machine learning to predict cytomegalovirus infection status. Alongside the repertoire data, information on donor age, sex, ethnicity and CMV serostatus was compiled. A few DR-DQ haplotypes were treated as single units for association and clustering because of strong linkage in the cohort. The study used immunosequencing to profile the T cell repertoires of 670 or so subjects and linked those repertoires to cytomegalovirus serostatus. Both class I and class II loci were covered by HLA typing, at four-digit resolution. The later analysis used no new phenotypic data to find candidate immune exposures, relying instead on TCR beta sequences and their occurrence across donors. The number of donors typed differed by locus, with about 629-630 for A, B, C, DRB1 and DQB1, over 500 for DQA1, 600 to 610 for DPA1, and some 450 for DPB1. Besides the first cohort of 666 subjects, a separate validation cohort made up of about 120 different subjects was used. An early release that covered some 630 HLA-typed donors contained approximately 300 gigabases of sequencing data and 80 million or so unique TCR sequences. Of the 300 to 500 genotyped donors, 81% were placed in the genetic ancestry cluster associated with self-reported Caucasian donors. A later genetic analysis took genome-wide SNP genotypes for about three fifths of the 666 donors and used that subset as a discovery cohort. The study was designed to test whether signatures of past pathogen exposure could be identified by cataloging public T cell receptors. All discovery cohort repertoires had been generated using a single sequencing platform. Among 300 to 450 genotyped donors of the cohort, an average of approximately 240,000 unique TCR beta nucleotide sequences were sequenced per donor, approximately 20% of them non-productive. Broader findings and caveats from the paper: This cohort had only TCR beta chains sequenced, and the lack of alpha or paired-chain data limited which features could be detected. Because HLA typing was missing for some donors at each locus, association tests included only the typed subset. The authors suggested that the approach could potentially be generalized to other disease states and immunological phenotypes. Compared with equally common non-associated chains, HLA-associated TCR beta chains in a later analysis were more clonally expanded and had lower generation probabilities. In both the original and validation cohorts, the classifier was reported to diagnose cytomegalovirus status with high specificity and sensitivity. A later genetic analysis reported fewer N-insertions in productive TCRs among donors in an Asian-associated ancestry cluster than the roughly 700-donor mean. In vitro tests confirmed that three of the cytomegalovirus-associated TCR beta chains recognize cytomegalovirus antigens. Roughly uniform sequencing depth across donors was assumed in presence/absence analyses, although this assumption may not hold. A later analysis found that TCR association rates varied across HLA loci, with DRB1 alleles showing the most associated TCRs and HLA-C alleles the fewest. In a later analysis, most CMV-associated TCR beta chains were found to appear HLA-restricted, with HLA associations seemingly driven largely by CMV exposure. The sequencing pipeline was judged likely to have produced a cluster of highly shared sequence variants as a technical artifact. Linkage disequilibrium might explain the correlated functional status among segregating V segments, but an unknown experimental factor could not be excluded. A later genetic analysis associated a missense DCLRE1C variant with V-gene and J-gene trimming of TCR beta chains, and an independent cohort replicated the association. A further reported finding was that TCR beta sequences accurately predicted the HLA-A and HLA-B alleles for most subjects in the first cohort. Across donors, most TCR sequences were observed very rarely, whereas some public TCRs were present in many individuals. Immune exposure information for the cohort was limited to CMV serostatus. The study listed approximately 150 TCR beta chains as associated with cytomegalovirus. Because the 87-base-pair reads could not distinguish some IMGT-functional V segments, including TRBV6-2 and TRBV6-3, those segments were excluded. When HLA alleles, especially DR and DQ, strongly co-occurred, attributing TCR associations to individual alleles was difficult. Over 15 rarely observed V segments, including chromosome 9 orphons, were excluded from the earlier analysis of a few hundred of the donors because counts were too low. An earlier analysis of 450 to 750 of the donors showed that most TCR beta V segments appeared in productive rearrangements either about 87% or about 30% of the time, which broadly matched IMGT annotations. A later analysis reported that several top co-occurrence clusters appeared linked to parvovirus B19, influenza, CMV and Epstein-Barr virus. In a later analysis, 16,951 TCR beta sequences were associated with specific HLA alleles at a false discovery rate of 0.05.

From cysteine to phenylalanine, the CDR3 is 13 amino acids long. Only the CDR3 DNA stays, 39 bases, in frame from base 1. The germline V gene (reference sequence) specifies MNHEY as CDR1 and SMNVEV as CDR2. Trimming removed 3 bases from V and 4 bases from J, leaving 8 bases between the germline ends. Library prep was done by the immunoSEQ multiplex PCR assay. For the multiplex PCR, a mixture combining 60 forward primers for TCR Vbeta segments and 13 reverse primers for TCR Jbeta segments was used. A multiplex PCR assay on genomic DNA amplified the CDR3 region of rearranged TCR beta genes. The Illumina HiSeq System was used to sequence the amplified TCR beta libraries as 87-base-pair reads. The source study handled its data this way. A later analysis counted some 80 million unique TCR beta chains across the 670 or so repertoires, and about 10 million of these chains were shared by at least two donors. To remove PCR and sequencing errors, raw reads were error-corrected and collapsed into unique sequences using a nearest-neighbor algorithm that merged closely related sequences. Alignment of CDR3 sequences to IMGT reference sequences was used to assign V, D and J gene segments. For a sequence to be retained, at least a six-nucleotide match to both a V gene segment and a J gene segment was required. A rearrangement counted as productive if the CDR3 had no stop codons and remained in frame with V and J, and every other rearrangement counted as non-productive. Following IMGT convention, CDR3 was defined as the stretch from the second conserved V-encoded cysteine up to the conserved J-encoded phenylalanine. Sequences without an unambiguous match to a single V gene segment were excluded from the earlier analysis of approximately 560 of the donors. In an earlier analysis of 587 of the donors, V segments were called functional above 56.7% productive rearrangements and were called segregating when the between-donor standard deviation exceeded 5%. A statistical classification framework was built to diagnose cytomegalovirus status from the catalog of TCR beta chain sequences. A later analysis assigned V and J genes by comparing TCR nucleotide sequences with IMGT/GENE-DB human TR gene sequences. The TCRdist pipeline was used in a later analysis to assign CDR3 sequences and most-parsimonious VDJ recombination scenarios. In a later analysis, each TCR beta chain was defined by its CDR3 amino acid sequence together with its V-gene family, and reads without a unique V-gene family were excluded. A later analysis removed 592 highly shared, low-generation-probability nucleotide sequences to deal with suspected cross-contamination and a sequencing artifact. In a later analysis, a clonal expansion index for each public chain was calculated from normalized within-repertoire ranks of inferred template counts. Generation probabilities in a later analysis came from a VDJ recombination model fitted to out-of-frame rearrangements, and those results were checked against IGoR. In a later analysis, hypergeometric tests were used to score TCR-TCR, TCR-HLA and TCR-CMV co-occurrence, with a repertoire-size bias correction applied to TCR pairs. To estimate false discovery rates, a later analysis permuted the HLA or CMV assignments 20 times. A later analysis grouped co-occurring TCRs with DBSCAN, adding TCRdist sequence similarity when clustering within HLA-allele-positive subsets. Repertoires with fewer than 30,000 or more than 120,000 public chains were left out of co-occurrence clustering, as were roughly five repertoires with anomalous nucleotide sharing. Entries here come from immuneACCESS through TCRdb and include only in-frame sequences with V and J called. Some clones fail to appear in such tables; in the studies checked, an unresolved V gene covers under half of the shortfall, and the cause of the remainder is unknown. V, J and clone size are those of that table, while D and trimming were read from the DNA. The sample includes about 160,000 clones, with about 86% observed a single time. The ten largest clones take up approximately 2% of the sample.

The cohort was made up of about 610 healthy bone marrow donors. At the time of sampling, every cohort member was nominally healthy, though immune exposures that went unrecorded were likely present. The donor tested CMV seronegative, placing the donor among the 350 to 400 seronegative members of the cohort. A peripheral blood sample was provided by each donor, and peripheral blood mononuclear cells were used for TCR beta sequencing. Genomic DNA was extracted from the blood cell samples with the Qiagen DNeasy Blood Extraction Kit. The chain was built from TRBV27 and TRBJ2-3; a weak D assignment points to TRBD2 (5 bases agree). Input material: PBMCs. This TCR was recovered from a woman between 18 and 29 years old in good health and CMV-seronegative. The CDR3 region: CASSFGSPDTQYF. The base sequence is TGTGCCAGCAGTTTTGGGAGCCCAGATACGCAGTATTTT.